This T cell receptor beta chain was recovered during a study of T-cell memory formation after mild COVID-19. The CDR3 spans 16 residues. The germline V and J ends were trimmed by 3 bases and 0 bases, with 13 bases remaining between them. CDR1 is SGHKS and CDR2 is YYEKEE in the germline V gene (reference sequence). This clonotype appeared a few times. Constant-segment-primed 5'RACE gave TCR alpha and TCR beta cDNA libraries with sample barcodes and UMIs. One entry per CDR3 protein, called by TCRdb with MiXCR from the 5' RACE reads. Among just over 200,000 distinct CDR3 sequences listed, around 8.8% were seen once.

The sequence was obtained from a man between 18 and 29 years old who had mild COVID-19 (a few samples of this study predate the infection). Cell type and time point are not known. What was sequenced was PBMCs or a T cell subset sorted from them (not recorded which). The chain carries TRBV5-5 and TRBJ2-1, with D perhaps TRBD2 (5 bases). CDR3 sequence (DNA): TGTGCCAGCAGCTCTGGCTTAGCGAGCTCCTACAATGAGCAGTTCTTC. It specifies CASSSGLASSYNEQFF.